Reported below is one TCR beta chain. The data are from a study of shared clonotypes between healthy human individuals. Across the whole study: Donors consisted of two women and a few men between 18 and 49.

The study ran the assay at deep level. Data came from immunoSEQ multiplex PCR; TCRdb stores just in-frame clones and leaves some out. The sample shows around 1.1 million clones, 60% to 85% of them seen only once. CD4+ cells yielded CD45RA+ naive and CD45RA-negative memory subsets. Trimming took off 4 bases at V and 3 bases at J, with 16 bases between the two ends. The CDR3 contains 16 residues. Germline lookup yields CDR1 LNHDA and CDR2 SQIVND (reference sequence). Sequencing input: memory CD4+ T cells from PBMCs. Subset denoted: CD45RA-negative fraction. The rearrangement uses TRBV19 and TRBJ1-3, with unresolved D. The TCR comes from a man aged 18 to 29 in good health. Some clones in this sample may be carry-over from other donors' samples. The CDR3 is CASSRKIPRYGNTIYF. CDR3 DNA sequence: TGTGCCAGTAGTAGAAAAATACCTCGGTATGGAAACACCATATATTTT.